This is a list of T cell receptor beta chains from one sample in a study of T cell responses to AZD1222 COVID-19 vaccine. Data came from immunoSEQ multiplex PCR; TCRdb stores just in-frame clones and leaves some out. This sample has 200,000 or so clones, with almost 95% found just once. Material: peripheral blood, obtained on day 0 of AZD1222 vaccination. The receptors here all came from an adult in good health. Each CDR3 is given without its conserved first and last residue. Rows give clone size only sometimes, using once, few, many, or a class for an expanded clone.

j_call v_call clone_size cdr3_aa
TRBJ1-1 TRBV14 . ASSQVSGRNTEAF
TRBJ1-2 TRBV4-1 . ASSRYGQNYGYT
TRBJ2-5 TRBV4-1 . ASSQGLAGEETQY
TRBJ1-2 TRBV6-1 once ASAARGANYGYT
TRBJ1-4 TRBV6-4 . ASSTETINEKLF
TRBJ1-2 TRBV18 . ASSPLSGTGVGYT
TRBJ2-1 TRBV5-8 . ASSSMIPGLARQF
TRBJ1-2 TRBV5-6 . ASSLSRLPNYGYT
TRBJ2-6 TRBV3-1/TRBV3-2 . ASSQAASGANVLT
TRBJ2-2 TRBV5-1 few ASSLGLGGPTGELF
TRBJ1-1 TRBV24-1 . ATSGDGGKEKSPAEAF
TRBJ2-7 TRBV28 . ASSSHDRRASHEQY
TRBJ1-2 TRBV28 . ASSFNRRPGGYT
TRBJ1-1 TRBV7-9 . ASSLSGGQNTEAF
TRBJ1-5 TRBV10-3 . AIRSDRSHSNQPQH
TRBJ1-5 TRBV6-5 . ASSPQQQGNQPQH
TRBJ2-1 TRBV7-9 . ASRDGSGSYNEQF
TRBJ2-1 TRBV18 . ASSPGLSPYNEQF
TRBJ1-2 TRBV29-1 few SVDAANYGYT
TRBJ1-1 TRBV11-2 . ASSLVLQAPGFTEAF
TRBJ2-3 TRBV7-2 . ASSYLAGFTDTQY
TRBJ1-4 TRBV2 . ASSEVVGAKLF
TRBJ1-1 TRBV28 . ASSPLGAMNTEAF
TRBJ2-1 TRBV9 . ASSLAGGTPNEQF
TRBJ1-2 TRBV6-5 few ASSRDISGGYT
TRBJ2-3 TRBV19 . ASSMAVLTDTQY
TRBJ2-7 TRBV11-2 . ASSRWDRAYEQY